These 24 T cell receptor beta chains share one sample of origin, sequenced in a study of CD8+ T cells in alopecia areata (dated by TCRdb to 2016 to 2018). Libraries were prepared through the immunoSEQ multiplex PCR assay. To provide template for TCR sequencing, every sample had RNA extracted and reverse transcribed into cDNA. Held by TCRdb, this immuneACCESS table contains in-frame sequences only and omits some clones. Under half of the omission traces to an unresolved V gene where checked; the cause of the rest is unknown. The sample table contains some 170,000 clones; only one count was recorded for about 54% of them. The ten largest clones add up to 16% of the sample. The treatment or condition label corresponds to: oral pan-JAK inhibitor, 5-10 mg twice daily. The sequences come from CD4+ T cells sorted from blood, collected at approximately week 61, from a patient treated with tofacitinib. The receptors here all came from a human donor with alopecia areata.

The chain combines TRBV29-1 with TRBJ2-5, with D perhaps TRBD1 (6 bases). The germline CDR1 and CDR2 sequences are SQVTM and ANQGSEA. Trimming took 7 bases from V and 9 from J, leaving 18 bases between them. This CDR3 is 12 amino acids long. The CDR3 DNA is TGCAGCGGCTCACAGGGTAAAGCGTCCCAGTACTTC. The encoded protein is CSGSQGKASQYF.

This clone was counted once. The V call is TRBV18, the J call TRBJ2-1; TRBD2 agrees at 8 bases. Germline V gives CDR1 KGHSH, CDR2 LQKENI. The CDR3 extends over 16 amino acids. J gave up 6 bases and V 1 base, and 8 bases lay outside the gene matches. CDR3 sequence: CASSPRSSGGTNEQFF. DNA for the CDR3: TGTGCCAGCTCACCACGGTCGAGCGGGGGAACCAATGAGCAGTTCTTC.

The chain couples TRBV5-6 to TRBJ1-2, with a possible D match to TRBD1 (5 bases). The CDR3 spans 14 residues. The germline V and J ends were trimmed by 6 bases and 4 bases, with 16 bases remaining between them. Germline assignment: CDR1 SGHDT and CDR2 YYEEEE. Here the CDR3 reads CASTQGGASYGYTF. CDR3 DNA: TGTGCCAGCACCCAGGGAGGGGCGAGCTATGGCTACACCTTC. Looking up the rest from reference TRBV5-6 and TRBJ1-2 gives the full variable domain: DAGVTQSPTHLIKTRGQQVTLRCSPKSGHDTVSWYQQALGQGPQFIFQYYEEEERQRGNFPDRFSGHQFPNYSSELNVNALLLGDSALYLCASTQGGASYGYTFGSGTRLTVV.

The CDR3 region is CSVEDLGRNGYTF. CDR3 nucleotide sequence: TGCAGCGTTGAAGACCTAGGGCGAAATGGCTACACCTTC. V is TRBV29-1 and J is TRBJ1-2; D gene uncertain. The CDR3 totals 13 residues. Between the trimmed V and J ends, which lost 0 bases and 6 bases, there was a span of 11 bases. Germline lookup yields CDR1 SQVTM and CDR2 ANQGSEA.

This chain connects TRBV19 to TRBJ1-2; D remains ambiguous. The germline CDR1 and CDR2 sequences are LNHDA and SQIVND (reference sequence). Trimming removed 6 bases from V and 8 bases from J, with 10 bases in between. The CDR3 runs 11 residues. This CDR3 is CASRESFGYTF. For the CDR3, the DNA is TGTGCCAGTAGAGAGAGTTTCGGCTACACCTTC.

The chain employs TRBV6-1 and TRBJ2-7; D gene unclear. The germline V gene encodes CDR1 MNHNS and CDR2 SASEGT. The V gene lost 3 bases and the J gene lost 2 bases, with 8 bases spanning the gap. CDR3 size: 13 residues. The CDR3: CASSDLGPYEQYF. In nucleotides, the CDR3 is TGTGCCAGCAGTGACCTGGGCCCCTACGAGCAGTACTTC.

The rearrangement uses TRBV11-2 and TRBJ1-5, with a tentative D call TRBD1 (5 bases). V was shortened by 0 bases and J by 6 bases, with 12 bases between the two germline ends. The CDR3 is 15 residues long. The V gene's germline CDR1 is SGHAT and CDR2 FQNNGV. CDR3 region: CASSLEPGPAQPQHF. The CDR3 region has the DNA TGTGCCAGCAGCTTAGAGCCAGGGCCGGCTCAGCCCCAGCATTTT.

This clone came up a few times. CDR3 sequence reads: CASSLLGSGLLITGELFF. The CDR3 region has the DNA TGTGCCAGCAGTTTACTCGGGTCGGGACTTTTAATCACCGGGGAGCTGTTTTTT. The chain has TRBV27 and TRBJ2-2; a possible D gene is TRBD2 (6 bases). This CDR3 has 18 residues. V was shortened by 2 bases and J by 4 bases, with 20 bases between the two germline ends. Germline CDR1 is MNHEY and CDR2 is SMNVEV (reference sequence).

The chain employs TRBV7-9 and TRBJ2-5; TRBD1 might be the D (6 bases). The CDR3 contains 15 residues. The V and J ends lost 1 base and 0 bases respectively, with 9 bases between them. Germline CDR1 SEHNR, CDR2 FQNEAQ (reference sequence). The CDR3 region is CASSLDDRHQETQYF. For the CDR3, the DNA is TGTGCCAGCAGCTTAGATGACAGGCACCAAGAGACCCAGTACTTC.

This chain joins TRBV27 and TRBJ1-5; no reliable D call. The germline V gene has CDR1 MNHEY and CDR2 SMNVEV (reference sequence). The CDR3 runs to 12 residues. Trimming left V 3 bases short and J 6 bases short, with 6 bases between. CDR3 DNA sequence: TGTGCCAGCAGTTTTTTCCGTCAGCCCCAGCATTTT. The encoded protein is CASSFFRQPQHF.

This chain connects TRBV19 to TRBJ1-1; tentatively, D is TRBD1 (5 bases). CDR1 is LNHDA and CDR2 is SQIVND in the germline V gene (reference sequence). With 5 bases removed from V and 4 bases from J, the gap between germline ends came to 14 bases. The CDR3 loop spans 14 amino acids. The chain's CDR3 is CASSGSRVGTEAFF. In nucleotides, the CDR3 is TGTGCCAGTAGTGGGAGCAGGGTGGGCACTGAAGCTTTCTTT.

The chain links TRBV4-1 to TRBJ1-5, with TRBD1 matching 7 bases. The CDR3 sequence is 14 residues long. Unmatched junction bases numbered 8, after V lost 5 bases and J lost 7 bases. CDR1 and CDR2 from the germline V gene are MGHRA and YSYEKL. This CDR3 is CASSATGVGQPQHF. CDR3 nucleotide sequence: TGCGCCAGCAGCGCTACAGGGGTGGGCCAGCCCCAGCATTTT.

The chain is built from TRBV7-9 and TRBJ1-6; weak D call: TRBD1 (5 bases). V was pared by 5 bases and J by 17 bases, with 28 bases between. CDR3 length: 16 residues. Germline V lookup: CDR1 SEHNR, CDR2 FQNEAQ (reference sequence). CDR3 nucleotides: TGTGCCAGCAGCCCATCGGCGGGGGACCCCCTGGTGGTCGTCCACTTT. It specifies CASSPSAGDPLVVVHF.

For the CDR3, the DNA is TGTGCCAGTAGTATAGCTTTGGGGTCGGACTACGAGCAGTACTTC. It encodes CASSIALGSDYEQYF. The chain couples TRBV19 to TRBJ2-7, with D unresolved. V shed 1 base and J shed 3 bases, with 13 bases lying between them. The CDR3 is made up of 15 amino acids. Germline V gene sequence: CDR1 LNHDA, CDR2 SQIVND (reference sequence).

This chain joins TRBV7-3 and TRBJ2-5; D remains unclear. The J call is in doubt because the DNA end fits TRBJ2-7 better. Looked up from germline, CDR1 is SGHTA and CDR2 is FQGTGA. The CDR3 runs 13 residues. This chain's CDR3 is CASSRNPGYEQYF. The CDR3 DNA reads as TGTGCCAGCAGCCGAAATCCGGGCTACGAGCAGTACTTC.

The rearrangement joins TRBV30 to TRBJ1-2; a possible D gene is TRBD1 (6 bases). Looked up from germline, CDR1 is GTSNPN and CDR2 is SVGIG (reference sequence). With 2 bases removed from V and 2 bases from J, the gap between germline ends came to 15 bases. The CDR3 is 15 amino acids. The CDR3 DNA is TGTGCCTGGAGTCTCAGAGGACAGCCAAACTATGGCTACACCTTC. It codes for CAWSLRGQPNYGYTF.

V is TRBV4-1 and J is TRBJ2-3; D is possibly TRBD1 (6 bases). The CDR3 has 15 amino acids. Per germline, CDR1 MGHRA and CDR2 YSYEKL. V lost 3 bases and J 0 bases, leaving 10 bases between the germline ends. CDR3 in DNA: TGCGCCAGCAGCCATGGGGGCCGGAGCACAGATACGCAGTATTTT. This translates into CASSHGGRSTDTQYF.

This chain links TRBV2 with TRBJ1-2; D is unresolved. CDR1 is SNHLY and CDR2 is FYNNEI in the germline V gene. The CDR3 spans 14 residues. V gave up 0 bases and J gave up 5 bases, with 10 bases separating them. CDR3 nucleotides: TGTGCCAGCAGTGAAGCGCCTGGGCGATATGGCTACACCTTC. Translating gives CASSEAPGRYGYTF.

The V and J genes are TRBV19 and TRBJ1-5, with D unresolved. Germline lookup yields CDR1 LNHDA and CDR2 SQIVND (reference sequence). The CDR3 is made up of 15 amino acids. V shed 5 bases and J shed 2 bases, with 13 bases lying between them. The CDR3 DNA sequence: TGTGCCAGTAGTGCTCCTCCGCTAGGCAATCAGCCCCAGCATTTT. As protein: CASSAPPLGNQPQHF. Based on the CDR3 plus reference TRBV19 and TRBJ1-5, the full variable domain is DGGITQSPKYLFRKEGQNVTLSCEQNLNHDAMYWYRQDPGQGLRLIYYSQIVNDFQKGDIAEGYSVSREKKESFPLTVTSAQKNPTAFYLCASSAPPLGNQPQHFGDGTRLSIL.

This chain uses TRBV2 with TRBJ1-3; tentative D call: TRBD1 (5 bases). With 7 bases removed from V and 1 base from J, the gap between germline ends came to 14 bases. The V gene's germline CDR1 is SNHLY and CDR2 FYNNEI. The CDR3 spans 15 residues. The CDR3 bases are TGTGCCAGCACTCTACAGGTTGTTTCTGGAAACACCATATATTTT. Translated, it gives CASTLQVVSGNTIYF.

The gene calls are TRBV29-1 and TRBJ2-5; TRBD1 is a possible D gene (7 bases). Germline values: CDR1 SQVTM, CDR2 ANQGSEA. The CDR3 totals 14 residues. Trimming pared 4 bases from V and 2 bases from J, leaving 14 bases between. The CDR3 DNA reads TGCAGCGTTGGACAGGGAGGCGAACAAGAGACCCAGTACTTC. Translated, it gives CSVGQGGEQETQYF. Variable domain in full (rest from reference TRBV29-1 and TRBJ2-5): SAVISQKPSRDICQRGTSLTIQCQVDSQVTMMFWYRQQPGQSLTLIATANQGSEATYESGFVIDKFPISRPNLTFSTLTVSNMSPEDSSIYLCSVGQGGEQETQYFGPGTRLLVL.

This chain connects TRBV7-2 to TRBJ1-4; possible D gene TRBD1, 5 bases. The CDR3 sequence is 14 residues long. Trimming took 5 bases from V and 11 from J, leaving 18 bases between them. Germline CDR1 and CDR2: SGHTA and FQGNSA. The CDR3 is CASSLRDGMRKLFF. The CDR3 nucleotides are TGTGCCAGCAGCCTCAGGGACGGAATGAGGAAACTGTTTTTT.

The chain uses TRBV5-1 and TRBJ1-6; D not certain. Trimming took 0 bases from V and 8 from J, leaving 12 bases between them. The length of the CDR3 is 15 residues. The germline V gene encodes CDR1 SGHRS and CDR2 YFSETQ. The CDR3 reads CASSLVSQPDSPLHF. CDR3 bases: TGCGCCAGCAGCTTGGTGAGTCAACCCGATTCACCCCTCCACTTT. Together with reference TRBV5-1 and TRBJ1-6, the CDR3 gives the full variable domain: KAGVTQTPRYLIKTRGQQVTLSCSPISGHRSVSWYQQTPGQGLQFLFEYFSETQRNKGNFPGRFSGRQFSNSRSEMNVSTLELGDSALYLCASSLVSQPDSPLHFGNGTRLTVT.

The genes are TRBV30 and TRBJ2-7; either TRBD1 or TRBD2 may fit D (6 bases each). Germline V gene sequence: CDR1 GTSNPN, CDR2 SVGIG (reference sequence). The germline V and J ends were trimmed by 4 bases and 3 bases, with 13 bases remaining between them. The CDR3 is 13 amino acids. The CDR3 coding sequence is TGTGCCTGGACCACAGGGACTGACTACGAGCAGTACTTC. It is translated as CAWTTGTDYEQYF.